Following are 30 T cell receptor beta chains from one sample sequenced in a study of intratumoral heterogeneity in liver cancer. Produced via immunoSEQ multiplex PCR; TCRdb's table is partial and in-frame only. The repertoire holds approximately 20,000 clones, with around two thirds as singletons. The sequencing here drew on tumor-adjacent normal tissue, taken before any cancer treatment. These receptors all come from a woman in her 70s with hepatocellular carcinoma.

This CDR3 is CASRAGVFGEQYF. The CDR3 coding sequence is TGTGCCAGCAGGGCGGGAGTGTTCGGCGAGCAGTACTTC. The J gene is TRBJ2-7, the V gene TRBV6-5, with 7 bases fitting TRBD2. Trimming cost V 6 bases and J 6 bases; bases outside gene matches: 8. Germline CDR1 and CDR2: MNHEY and SVGAGI. This CDR3 has 13 residues.

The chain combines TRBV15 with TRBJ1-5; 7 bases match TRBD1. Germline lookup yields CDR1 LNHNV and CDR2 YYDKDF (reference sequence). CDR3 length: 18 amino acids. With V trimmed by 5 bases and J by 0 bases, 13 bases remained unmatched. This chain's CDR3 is CATSDDLLTGYSNQPQHF. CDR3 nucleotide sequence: TGTGCCACCAGCGACGACCTCTTGACAGGGTATAGCAATCAGCCCCAGCATTTT.

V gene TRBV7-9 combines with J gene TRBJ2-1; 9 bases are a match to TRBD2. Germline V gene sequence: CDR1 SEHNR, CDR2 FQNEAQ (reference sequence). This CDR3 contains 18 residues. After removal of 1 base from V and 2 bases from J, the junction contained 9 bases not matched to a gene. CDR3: CASSLGFWREGAYNEQFF. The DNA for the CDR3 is TGTGCCAGCAGCTTAGGATTCTGGCGGGAGGGCGCCTACAATGAGCAGTTCTTC.

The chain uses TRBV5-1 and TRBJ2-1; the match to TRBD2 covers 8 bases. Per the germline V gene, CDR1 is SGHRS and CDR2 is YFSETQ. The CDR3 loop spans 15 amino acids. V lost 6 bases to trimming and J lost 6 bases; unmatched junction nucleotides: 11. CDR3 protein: CASTSPSAGANEQFF. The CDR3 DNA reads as TGCGCCAGCACCTCCCCCTCAGCGGGGGCCAATGAGCAGTTCTTC.

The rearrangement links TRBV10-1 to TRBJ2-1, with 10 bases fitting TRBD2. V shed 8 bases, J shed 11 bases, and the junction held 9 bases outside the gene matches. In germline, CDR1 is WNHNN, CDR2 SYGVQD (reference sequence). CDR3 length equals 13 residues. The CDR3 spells CASRGASGSQQFF. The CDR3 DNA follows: TGCGCCAGCCGAGGGGCTAGCGGGAGCCAGCAGTTCTTC.

CDR3 amino acids: CASSLALGGELFF. For the CDR3, the DNA is TGTGCCAGCAGCTTAGCCTTGGGCGGGGAGCTGTTTTTT. V usage is TRBV7-8 and J usage is TRBJ2-2; D not certain. V lost 0 bases, J lost 7 bases, and 6 bases lay in between. Looked up from germline, CDR1 is SGHVS and CDR2 is FQNEAQ. CDR3 size: 13 residues. The full variable domain, with the rest looked up from reference TRBV7-8 and TRBJ2-2, is GAGVSQSPRYKVAKRGQDVALRCDPISGHVSLFWYQQALGQGPEFLTYFQNEAQLDKSGLPSDRFFAERPEGSVSTLKIQRTQQEDSAVYLCASSLALGGELFFGEGSRLTVL.

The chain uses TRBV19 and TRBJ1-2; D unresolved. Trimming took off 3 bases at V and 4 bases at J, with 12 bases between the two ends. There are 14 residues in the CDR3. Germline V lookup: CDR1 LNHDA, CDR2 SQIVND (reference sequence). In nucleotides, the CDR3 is TGTGCCAGTAGTATTCACACTCCTTCCTATGGCTACACCTTC. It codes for CASSIHTPSYGYTF.

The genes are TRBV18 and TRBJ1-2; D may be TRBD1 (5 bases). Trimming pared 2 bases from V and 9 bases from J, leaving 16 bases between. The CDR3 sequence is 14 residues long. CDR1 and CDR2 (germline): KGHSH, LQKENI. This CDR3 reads CASSPVRREGSYTF. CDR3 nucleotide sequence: TGTGCCAGCTCACCAGTCAGGCGGGAGGGGAGCTACACCTTC.

The CDR3 DNA follows: TGCGCCAGCAGTCCCAGACAGGTTGGGGAGCAGTTCTTC. Residues: CASSPRQVGEQFF. The J gene is TRBJ2-1, the V gene TRBV10-1; maybe TRBD1 (6 bases). This CDR3 region has 13 residues. Germline V gene data show CDR1 as WNHNN and CDR2 as SYGVQD (reference sequence). The ends were cut back, 5 bases at V and 10 bases at J, with 15 bases in the middle.

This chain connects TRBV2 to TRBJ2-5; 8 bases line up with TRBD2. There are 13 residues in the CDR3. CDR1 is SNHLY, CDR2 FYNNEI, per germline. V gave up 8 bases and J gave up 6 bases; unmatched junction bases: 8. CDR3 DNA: TGTGCCAGCGAAACGGGAGGGCCTAAGACCCAGTACTTC. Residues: CASETGGPKTQYF.

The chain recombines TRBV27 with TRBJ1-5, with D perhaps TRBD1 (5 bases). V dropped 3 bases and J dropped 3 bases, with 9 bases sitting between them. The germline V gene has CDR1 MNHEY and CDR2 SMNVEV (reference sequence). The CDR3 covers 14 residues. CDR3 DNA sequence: TGTGCCAGCAGTTTCCAGGGCGTCAATCAGCCCCAGCATTTT. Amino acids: CASSFQGVNQPQHF.

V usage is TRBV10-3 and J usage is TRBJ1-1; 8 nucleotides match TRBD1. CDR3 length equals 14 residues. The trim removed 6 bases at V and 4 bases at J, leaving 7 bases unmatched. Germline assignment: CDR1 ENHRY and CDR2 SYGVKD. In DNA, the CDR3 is TGTGCCATCAGCACCACAGGGGGGTCCACTGAAGCTTTCTTT. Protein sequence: CAISTTGGSTEAFF.

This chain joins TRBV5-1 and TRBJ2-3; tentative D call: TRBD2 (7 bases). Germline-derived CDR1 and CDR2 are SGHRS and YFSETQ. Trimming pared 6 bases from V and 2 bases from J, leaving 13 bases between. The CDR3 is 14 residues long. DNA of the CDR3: TGCGCCAGCAATGAAGCGGGACACACAGATACGCAGTATTTT. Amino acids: CASNEAGHTDTQYF.

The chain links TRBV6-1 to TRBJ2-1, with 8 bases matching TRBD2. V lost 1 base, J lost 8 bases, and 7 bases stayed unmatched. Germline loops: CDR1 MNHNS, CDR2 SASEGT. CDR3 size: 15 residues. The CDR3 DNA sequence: TGTGCCAGCAGTGAAGGACTAGCGCGGGTCCATGAGCAGTTCTTC. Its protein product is CASSEGLARVHEQFF.

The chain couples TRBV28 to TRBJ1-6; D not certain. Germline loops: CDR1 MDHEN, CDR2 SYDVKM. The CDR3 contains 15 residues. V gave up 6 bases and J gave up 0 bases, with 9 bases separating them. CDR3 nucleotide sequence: TGTGCCAGCAGAAGCACCAACTCCTATAATTCACCCCTCCACTTT. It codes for CASRSTNSYNSPLHF.

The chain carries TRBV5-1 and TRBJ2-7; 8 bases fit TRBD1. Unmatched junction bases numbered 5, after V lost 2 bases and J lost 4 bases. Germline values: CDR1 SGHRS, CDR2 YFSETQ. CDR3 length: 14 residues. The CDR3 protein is CASSLQGEVYEQYF. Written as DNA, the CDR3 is TGCGCCAGCAGCTTACAGGGGGAAGTATACGAGCAGTACTTC.

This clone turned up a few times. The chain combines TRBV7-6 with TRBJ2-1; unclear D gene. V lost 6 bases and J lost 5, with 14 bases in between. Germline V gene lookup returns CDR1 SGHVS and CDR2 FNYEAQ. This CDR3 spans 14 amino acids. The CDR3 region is CASSRRGGNNEQFF. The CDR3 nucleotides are TGTGCCAGCAGTCGACGTGGCGGAAACAATGAGCAGTTCTTC.

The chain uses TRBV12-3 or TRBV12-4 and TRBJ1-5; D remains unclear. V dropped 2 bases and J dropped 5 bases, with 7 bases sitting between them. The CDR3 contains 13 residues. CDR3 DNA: TGTGCCAGCAGTTTAAACGGTGATCAGCCCCAGCATTTT. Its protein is CASSLNGDQPQHF.

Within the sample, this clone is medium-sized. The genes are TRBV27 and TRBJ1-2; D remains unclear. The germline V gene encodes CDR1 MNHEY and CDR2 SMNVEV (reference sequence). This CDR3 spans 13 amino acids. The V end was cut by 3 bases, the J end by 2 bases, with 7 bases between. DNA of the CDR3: TGTGCCAGCAGTTTTGAAGGGAACTATGGCTACACCTTC. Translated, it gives CASSFEGNYGYTF.

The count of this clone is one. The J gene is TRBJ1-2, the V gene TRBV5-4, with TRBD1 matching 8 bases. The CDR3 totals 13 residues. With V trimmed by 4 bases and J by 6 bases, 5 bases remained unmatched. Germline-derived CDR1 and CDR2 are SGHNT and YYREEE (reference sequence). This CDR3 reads CASSSRGRDGYTF. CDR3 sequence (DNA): TGTGCCAGCAGCAGCAGGGGGCGGGATGGCTACACCTTC.

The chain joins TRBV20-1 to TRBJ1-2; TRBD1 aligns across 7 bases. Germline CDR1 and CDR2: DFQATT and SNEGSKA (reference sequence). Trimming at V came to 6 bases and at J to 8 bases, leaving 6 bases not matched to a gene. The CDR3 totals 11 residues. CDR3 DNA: TGCAGTGCCAGGGGGGGTGAGGGCTACACCTTC. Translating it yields CSARGGEGYTF.

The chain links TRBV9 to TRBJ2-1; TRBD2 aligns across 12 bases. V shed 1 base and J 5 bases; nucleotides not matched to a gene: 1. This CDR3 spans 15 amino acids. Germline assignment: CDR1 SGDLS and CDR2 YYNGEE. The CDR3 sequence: CASSVLAGGNNEQFF. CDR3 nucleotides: TGTGCCAGCAGCGTACTAGCGGGAGGGAACAATGAGCAGTTCTTC.

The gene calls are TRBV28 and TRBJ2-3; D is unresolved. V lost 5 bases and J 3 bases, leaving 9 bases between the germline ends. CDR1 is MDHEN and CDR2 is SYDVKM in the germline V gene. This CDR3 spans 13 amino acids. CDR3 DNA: TGTGCCAGCAGTCTCACTTATACAGATACGCAGTATTTT. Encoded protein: CASSLTYTDTQYF.

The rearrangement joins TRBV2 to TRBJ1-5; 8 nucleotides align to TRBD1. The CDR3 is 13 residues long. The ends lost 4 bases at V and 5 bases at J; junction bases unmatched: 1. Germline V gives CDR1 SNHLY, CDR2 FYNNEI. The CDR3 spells CASSVQGDQPQHF. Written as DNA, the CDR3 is TGTGCCAGCAGTGTACAGGGGGATCAGCCCCAGCATTTT.

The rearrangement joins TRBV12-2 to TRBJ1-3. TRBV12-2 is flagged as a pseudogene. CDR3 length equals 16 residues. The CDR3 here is CASRLAMYSSGNTIYF. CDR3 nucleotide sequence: TGTGCAAGTCGCTTAGCTATGTATTCCTCTGGAAACACCATATATTTT.

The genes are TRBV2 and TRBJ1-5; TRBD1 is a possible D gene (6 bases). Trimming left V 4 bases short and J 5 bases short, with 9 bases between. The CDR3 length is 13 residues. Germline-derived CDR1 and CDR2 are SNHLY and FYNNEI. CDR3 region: CASSARTDQPQHF. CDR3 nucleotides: TGTGCCAGCAGTGCACGGACAGATCAGCCCCAGCATTTT.

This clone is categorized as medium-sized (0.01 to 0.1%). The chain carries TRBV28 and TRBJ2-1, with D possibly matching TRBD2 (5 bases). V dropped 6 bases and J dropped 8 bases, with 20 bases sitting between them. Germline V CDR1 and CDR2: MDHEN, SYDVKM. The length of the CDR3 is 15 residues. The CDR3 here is CASSLEGFYGYEQFF. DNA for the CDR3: TGTGCCAGCAGCCTCGAGGGTTTCTACGGCTATGAGCAGTTCTTC.

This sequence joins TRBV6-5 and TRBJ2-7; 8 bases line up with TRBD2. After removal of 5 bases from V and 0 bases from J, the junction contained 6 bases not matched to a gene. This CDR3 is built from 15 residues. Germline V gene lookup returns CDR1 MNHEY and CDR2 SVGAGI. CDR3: CASSRTSGSSYEQYF. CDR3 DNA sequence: TGTGCCAGCAGTCGAACTAGCGGCAGCTCCTACGAGCAGTACTTC.

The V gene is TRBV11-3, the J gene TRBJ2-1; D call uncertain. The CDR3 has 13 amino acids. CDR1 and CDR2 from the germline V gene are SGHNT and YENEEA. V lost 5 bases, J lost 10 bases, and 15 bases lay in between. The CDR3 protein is CASSARPRVEQFF. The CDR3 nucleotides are TGTGCCAGCAGCGCTCGCCCTAGGGTAGAGCAGTTCTTC.

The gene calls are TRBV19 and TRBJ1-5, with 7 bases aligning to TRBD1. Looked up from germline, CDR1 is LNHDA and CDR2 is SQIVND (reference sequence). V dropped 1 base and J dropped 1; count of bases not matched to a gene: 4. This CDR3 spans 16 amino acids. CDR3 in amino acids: CASSIGTGSSNQPQHF. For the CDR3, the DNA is TGTGCCAGTAGTATAGGGACAGGTTCCAGCAATCAGCCCCAGCATTTT.